Below, 26 T cell receptor beta chains from the same sample are listed, as sequenced in a study of blood T cell repertoires in COVID-19 (dated by TCRdb to about 2020). The library relied on the immunoSEQ multiplex PCR assay. Drawn from immuneACCESS, this table holds only the in-frame rearrangements with V and J called that TCRdb kept. Clones are partly lost; checked studies trace under half to an unresolved V gene and leave the rest unexplained. For this sample there are a few hundred thousand clones; more than 90% appear just once. Approximately 2.6% of the sample lies in the top ten. Sample: peripheral blood. Source of these receptors: a young adult with COVID-19, enrolled during active disease.

This rearrangement joins TRBV29-1 to TRBJ2-2, with unresolved D. Deletions cut 7 bases from V and 0 bases from J, with 6 bases between. Germline V gene data show CDR1 as SQVTM and CDR2 as ANQGSEA. CDR3 length: 12 amino acids. CDR3 sequence reads: CSGRANTGELFF. The CDR3 DNA reads as TGCAGCGGTCGGGCGAACACCGGGGAGCTGTTTTTT.

This clone appeared a single time. The same CDR3 also results from other DNA sequences found in this sample. This sequence joins TRBV24-1 and TRBJ2-5; TRBD1 aligns across 8 bases. The V gene end was trimmed by 4 bases and the J gene end by 5 bases; junction bases not matched to a gene: 8. This CDR3 region has 15 residues. Germline V CDR1 and CDR2: KGHDR, SFDVKD. The CDR3 sequence is CATSDATGGWETQYF. The CDR3 bases are TGTGCCACCAGTGACGCAACAGGGGGGTGGGAGACCCAGTACTTC.

This clone turned up a few times. V gene TRBV3-1 (or the pseudogene TRBV3-2) combines with J gene TRBJ1-2, with D perhaps matching TRBD1 (6 bases). Trimming left V 3 bases short and J 4 bases short, with 15 bases between. The CDR3 covers 15 residues. Germline loops: CDR1 LGHDT, CDR2 YNNKEL (reference sequence). Here the CDR3 reads CASSHRGWGGYGYTF. The CDR3 coding sequence is TGTGCCAGCAGCCACAGGGGTTGGGGTGGCTATGGCTACACCTTC.

This clone was counted a single time. CDR3 sequence (DNA): TGTGCCAGTTCCCTTAGCGGGATAGGGACAGATACGCAGTATTTT. As protein: CASSLSGIGTDTQYF. The chain joins TRBV19 to TRBJ2-3, with TRBD2 matching over 8 bases. The CDR3 spans 15 residues. V lost 8 bases, J lost 3 bases, and 10 bases stayed unmatched. From germline, CDR1 is LNHDA and CDR2 SQIVND (reference sequence).

This clone showed up just once. CDR3 sequence reads: CASSVGLASTEAFF. In nucleotides, the CDR3 is TGTGCCAGCAGCGTAGGTCTCGCGAGTACTGAAGCTTTCTTT. The genes are TRBV9 and TRBJ1-1; D is unclear. This CDR3 has 14 amino acids. Per the germline V gene, CDR1 is SGDLS and CDR2 is YYNGEE. Trimming left V 0 bases short and J 5 bases short, with 11 bases between. The full variable domain, rest sourced from reference TRBV9 and TRBJ1-1, is DSGVTQTPKHLITATGQRVTLRCSPRSGDLSVYWYQQSLDQGLQFLIQYYNGEERAKGNILERFSAQQFPDLHSELNLSSLELGDSALYFCASSVGLASTEAFFGQGTRLTVV.

The gene calls are TRBV2 and TRBJ2-7, with D perhaps matching TRBD1 (7 bases). The V end lost 9 bases, the J end lost 7 bases, and 31 bases lay between the germline ends. Germline V lookup: CDR1 SNHLY, CDR2 FYNNEI. The CDR3 consists of 17 residues. CDR3 sequence reads: CASTAYSAGTVGGEQYF. CDR3 coding DNA: TGTGCCAGTACAGCCTACTCGGCTGGGACAGTGGGAGGTGAGCAGTACTTC. Drawing the rest from reference TRBV2 and TRBJ2-7, the complete variable domain is EPEVTQTPSHQVTQMGQEVILRCVPISNHLYFYWYRQILGQKVEFLVSFYNNEISEKSEIFDDQFSVERPDGSNFTLKIRSTKLEDSAMYFCASTAYSAGTVGGEQYFGPGTRLTVT.

The chain links TRBV7-6 to TRBJ1-6; the match to TRBD1 covers 9 bases. V lost 4 bases and J lost 8; bases outside the gene matches: 9. The CDR3 totals 16 residues. Looked up from germline, CDR1 is SGHVS and CDR2 is FNYEAQ. CDR3 bases: TGTGCCAGCAGCTCCTTAGGGACAGGGCGAGATTCACCCCTCCACTTT. It translates to CASSSLGTGRDSPLHF.

Ten or more counts support this clone. The genes are TRBV6-5 and TRBJ2-7, with D tentatively TRBD2 (7 bases). V lost 0 bases and J 2 bases, leaving 14 bases between the germline ends. The CDR3 has 16 residues. Germline lookup yields CDR1 MNHEY and CDR2 SVGAGI. CDR3 nucleotide sequence: TGTGCCAGCAGTTACTCGGGGGGGGGCGAACCCTACGAGCAGTACTTC. It codes for CASSYSGGGEPYEQYF.

The chain uses TRBV5-4 and TRBJ1-1, with 8 bases fitting TRBD1. From germline, CDR1 is SGHNT and CDR2 YYREEE (reference sequence). The CDR3 has 16 residues. Trimming at V came to 4 bases and at J to 1 base, leaving 9 bases not matched to a gene. CDR3 loop: CASSPKSGTGNTEAFF. The CDR3 DNA reads as TGTGCCAGCAGCCCTAAGTCCGGGACAGGGAACACTGAAGCTTTCTTT.

The sample holds one count of this clone. The chain joins TRBV5-1 to TRBJ1-1; D remains ambiguous. CDR1 is SGHRS, CDR2 YFSETQ, per germline. Between the trimmed V and J ends, which lost 1 base and 4 bases, there was a span of 17 bases. The CDR3 is 16 residues long. The CDR3 sequence is CASSLNSGLAGTEAFF. CDR3 DNA sequence: TGCGCCAGCAGCTTGAATTCCGGGTTGGCGGGCACTGAAGCTTTCTTT. Variable domain in full (rest from reference TRBV5-1 and TRBJ1-1): KAGVTQTPRYLIKTRGQQVTLSCSPISGHRSVSWYQQTPGQGLQFLFEYFSETQRNKGNFPGRFSGRQFSNSRSEMNVSTLELGDSALYLCASSLNSGLAGTEAFFGQGTRLTVV.

The chain uses TRBV6-2 or TRBV6-3 and TRBJ1-5; D possibly corresponds to TRBD1 (6 bases). CDR1 is MNHEY and CDR2 is SVGEGT in the germline V gene. This CDR3 region has 15 residues. V lost 5 bases, J lost 6 bases, and 17 bases lay in between. Here the CDR3 reads CASSRAPPQGQPQHF. CDR3 DNA sequence: TGTGCCAGCAGTCGAGCCCCCCCACAGGGTCAGCCCCAGCATTTT.

The chain joins TRBV9 to TRBJ2-2, with 7 bases fitting TRBD2. Germline V gives CDR1 SGDLS, CDR2 YYNGEE. V lost 4 bases, J lost 0 bases, and 6 bases stayed unmatched. The CDR3 length is 16 residues. The CDR3 nucleotides are TGTGCCAGCAGCTCAGGACTAGGGACGAACACCGGGGAGCTGTTTTTT. Protein: CASSSGLGTNTGELFF.

The chain uses TRBV15 and TRBJ2-5; 10 nucleotides agree with TRBD1. V lost 5 bases, J lost 7 bases, and 7 bases stayed unmatched. The CDR3 loop spans 14 amino acids. CDR1 and CDR2 (germline): LNHNV, YYDKDF (reference sequence). The CDR3 region has the DNA TGTGCCACCAGCGTAGACAGGGGGCGAGGGACCCAGTACTTC. Translation: CATSVDRGRGTQYF.

The chain couples TRBV2 to TRBJ2-2, with TRBD1 identical over 11 bases. J gave up 4 bases and V 7 bases, and 5 bases lay outside the gene matches. The CDR3 length is 15 residues. CDR1 and CDR2 from the germline V gene are SNHLY and FYNNEI. CDR3 residues: CASIAGTGGTGELFF. The CDR3 region has the DNA TGTGCCAGCATCGCCGGGACAGGGGGCACCGGGGAGCTGTTTTTT.

This chain joins TRBV29-1 and TRBJ2-1, with D possibly TRBD1 on 5 matching bases. Germline-derived CDR1 and CDR2 are SQVTM and ANQGSEA. There are 11 residues in the CDR3. V was clipped by 6 bases and J by 12 bases, with 15 bases between them. The CDR3 reads CSVFKGPAQFF. The CDR3 region has the DNA TGCAGCGTGTTTAAGGGGCCTGCGCAGTTCTTC.

This chain connects TRBV28 to TRBJ2-2; 9 nucleotides align to TRBD1. Germline CDR1 reads MDHEN; CDR2 reads SYDVKM. V was clipped by 4 bases and J by 2 bases; unmatched bases: 17. This CDR3 contains 20 residues. The CDR3 loop reads CASSWPFRQGGKGNTGELFF. The CDR3 nucleotides are TGTGCCAGCAGTTGGCCTTTCCGACAGGGGGGAAAGGGTAACACCGGGGAGCTGTTTTTT.

The rearrangement joins TRBV6-5 to TRBJ1-6; 7 bases are a match to TRBD1. The CDR3 sequence is 15 residues long. Germline lookup yields CDR1 MNHEY and CDR2 SVGAGI. V lost 4 bases, J lost 5 bases, and 5 bases stayed unmatched. Here the CDR3 reads CASSFTGTDNSPLHF. In nucleotides, the CDR3 is TGTGCCAGCAGTTTCACCGGGACAGATAATTCACCCCTCCACTTT.

The chain has TRBV25-1 and TRBJ2-3; 9 nucleotides line up with TRBD2. The CDR3 has 17 amino acids. CDR1 and CDR2 from the germline V gene are MGHDK and SYGVNS. V dropped 0 bases and J dropped 3; count of bases not matched to a gene: 7. The CDR3 region is CASSEYQREVGTDTQYF. CDR3 bases: TGTGCCAGCAGTGAATATCAGCGGGAGGTCGGGACAGATACGCAGTATTTT.

The chain recombines TRBV10-3 with TRBJ2-5; 7 positions agree with TRBD2. The CDR3 sequence is 14 residues long. Per germline, CDR1 ENHRY and CDR2 SYGVKD. Losses at the gene ends were 5 bases for V and 3 bases for J; bases not matched to a gene: 6. The DNA of the CDR3 is TGTGCCATCAGTAAAGCGGGGAAGAAAGAGACCCAGTACTTC. As protein: CAISKAGKKETQYF.

The V and J genes are TRBV12-3 or TRBV12-4 and TRBJ2-7; no firm D call. V lost 7 bases and J 3 bases, leaving 10 bases between the germline ends. This CDR3 is built from 12 residues. This chain's CDR3 is CASKFGFYEQYF. The CDR3 DNA reads as TGTGCCAGCAAGTTCGGTTTCTACGAGCAGTACTTC.

The chain has TRBV27 and TRBJ1-6; weak D call: TRBD1 (5 bases). Germline CDR1 and CDR2: MNHEY and SMNVEV (reference sequence). The V end lost 8 bases, the J end lost 9 bases, and 20 bases lay between the germline ends. The CDR3 spans 15 residues. The CDR3 sequence: CASQPTASRGSPLHF. CDR3 sequence (DNA): TGTGCCAGCCAACCGACAGCGTCGCGGGGTTCACCCCTCCACTTT.

This clone came up once. The V call is TRBV25-1, the J call TRBJ2-7; possible D gene TRBD2, 6 bases. Germline lookup yields CDR1 MGHDK and CDR2 SYGVNS. This CDR3 contains 13 residues. V lost 3 bases and J 3 bases, leaving 9 bases between the germline ends. The CDR3 DNA reads TGTGCCAGCAGTGAGGGACTTAGCTACGAGCAGTACTTC. It codes for CASSEGLSYEQYF.

The rearrangement links TRBV7-9 to TRBJ2-3; 13 nucleotides align to TRBD2. The J segment lost 5 bases and the V segment lost 4 bases, leaving 3 bases of the junction unmatched. In germline, CDR1 is SEHNR, CDR2 FQNEAQ (reference sequence). The CDR3 sequence is 15 residues long. CDR3 region: CASSSGLAGEDTQYF. As DNA, the CDR3 is TGTGCCAGCAGCTCCGGACTAGCGGGAGAAGATACGCAGTATTTT.

The rearrangement links TRBV6-5 to TRBJ1-6; the D is unclear. This CDR3 has 14 amino acids. Germline-derived CDR1 and CDR2 are MNHEY and SVGAGI. V was shortened by 2 bases and J by 5 bases, with 7 bases between the two germline ends. This CDR3 is CASSYGQNNSPLHF. CDR3 bases: TGTGCCAGCAGTTACGGGCAGAATAATTCACCCCTCCACTTT.

This chain joins TRBV4-1 and TRBJ1-5; D is ambiguous. V lost 5 bases and J lost 6, with 20 bases in between. Germline CDR1 and CDR2: MGHRA and YSYEKL. This CDR3 contains 16 residues. CDR3 sequence reads: CASSKSSTSTGQPQHF. The CDR3 DNA reads as TGCGCCAGCAGCAAGAGCTCGACCTCTACGGGTCAGCCCCAGCATTTT.

This chain uses TRBV5-4 with TRBJ1-1, with D possibly being TRBD1 (5 bases). This CDR3 region has 14 residues. Trimming cost V 1 base and J 4 bases, with 11 bases left between them. The germline V gene encodes CDR1 SGHNT and CDR2 YYREEE (reference sequence). The DNA for the CDR3 is TGTGCCAGCAGCTTGCAGGGAGGGAGCACTGAAGCTTTCTTT. Translated, it gives CASSLQGGSTEAFF.